This is a list of T cell receptor beta chains from one sample in a study of shared clonotypes between healthy human individuals. Profiled with immunoSEQ multiplex PCR; TCRdb holds only in-frame clones, not every one. The sample consists of roughly 1,000,000 clones, about four fifths of them appearing once. The sample was memory CD4+ T cells from PBMCs. Receptors were obtained from a man between 18 and 29 years old in good health. Some clones in this sample may be carry-over from other donors' samples. Both conserved end residues are part of each CDR3. Fields, in order: D gene, J gene, V gene, clone size, CDR3 protein, CDR3 DNA. A D gene is named only where the DNA matches it firmly. Expanded clones get a size class; other rows say once, few or many, or leave the size out.

>-|TRBJ1-1|TRBV7-6|few
CASRPMNTEAFF
TGTGCCAGCAGGCCCATGAACACTGAAGCTTTCTTT
>TRBD1|TRBJ2-7|TRBV6-4|-
CASANRDRATYEQYF
TGTGCCAGCGCCAACCGGGACAGGGCGACCTACGAGCAGTACTTC
>TRBD1|TRBJ1-5|TRBV6-1|once
CASSARDRNQPQHF
TGTGCCAGCAGTGCCCGGGACAGAAATCAGCCCCAGCATTTT
>-|TRBJ2-3|TRBV28|few
CASTGTVSTDTQYF
TGTGCCAGCACCGGGACGGTTAGCACAGATACGCAGTATTTT
>TRBD2|TRBJ2-3|TRBV29-1|few
CSAPPLAGGPDTQYF
TGCAGCGCCCCACCACTAGCGGGAGGACCAGATACGCAGTATTTT
>-|TRBJ2-7|TRBV10-2|-
CASRDHRDLGPYEQYF
TGCGCCAGCAGAGACCATAGGGACCTAGGCCCCTACGAGCAGTACTTC
>-|TRBJ1-1|TRBV28|-
CASKNGGTAAMATEAFF
TGTGCCAGCAAAAATGGGGGGACGGCCGCTATGGCCACTGAAGCTTTCTTT
>TRBD2|TRBJ2-7|TRBV7-2|-
CASSRRTSGGGVTSEQYF
TGTGCCAGCAGCCGACGGACTAGCGGGGGGGGCGTCACCTCCGAGCAGTACTTC
>-|TRBJ2-3|TRBV11-2|-
CASSLSSGRDTQYF
TGTGCCAGCAGCTTATCCAGCGGGCGGGATACGCAGTATTTT
>-|TRBJ1-5|TRBV5-6|once
CASSLQDQPQHF
TGTGCCAGCAGCTTACAGGATCAGCCCCAGCATTTT
>-|TRBJ1-1|TRBV7-2|-
CASSSQLKEGPFF
TGTGCCAGCAGCTCACAGCTAAAAGAGGGTCCTTTCTTT
>-|TRBJ1-1|TRBV23-1|-
CASSQVWDGTEAFF
TGCGCCAGCAGTCAAGTTTGGGATGGCACTGAAGCTTTCTTT
>-|TRBJ2-3|TRBV5-1|-
CASRDSPPDTQYF
TGCGCCAGCAGGGACAGTCCCCCAGATACGCAGTATTTT
>-|TRBJ2-2|TRBV15|-
CATRAFPGELFF
TGTGCCACCAGGGCCTTCCCCGGGGAGCTGTTTTTT
>-|TRBJ2-3|TRBV19|-
CASRWGASTDTQYF
TGTGCCAGTAGATGGGGGGCCAGCACAGATACGCAGTATTTT
>TRBD1|TRBJ1-6|TRBV29-1|-
CSAIDDREGPLHF
TGCAGCGCCATCGACGACAGGGAGGGACCCCTCCACTTT
>-|TRBJ1-1|TRBV6-6|-
CASSYGRASEAFF
TGTGCCAGCAGTTACGGCAGAGCCTCTGAAGCTTTCTTT